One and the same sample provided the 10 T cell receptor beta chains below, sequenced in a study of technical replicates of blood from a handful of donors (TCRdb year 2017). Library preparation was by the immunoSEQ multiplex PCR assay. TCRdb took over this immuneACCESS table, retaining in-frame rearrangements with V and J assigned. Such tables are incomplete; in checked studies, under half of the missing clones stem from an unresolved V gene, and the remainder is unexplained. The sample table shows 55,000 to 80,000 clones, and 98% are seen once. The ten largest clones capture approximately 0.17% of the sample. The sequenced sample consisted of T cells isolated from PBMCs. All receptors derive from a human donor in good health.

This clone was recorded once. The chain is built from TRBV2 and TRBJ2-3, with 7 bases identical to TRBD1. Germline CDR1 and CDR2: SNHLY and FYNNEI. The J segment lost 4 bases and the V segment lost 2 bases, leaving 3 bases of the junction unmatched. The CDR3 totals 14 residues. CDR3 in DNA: TGTGCCAGCAGTGAAAGGGGGCCCCCAGATACGCAGTATTTT. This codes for CASSERGPPDTQYF.

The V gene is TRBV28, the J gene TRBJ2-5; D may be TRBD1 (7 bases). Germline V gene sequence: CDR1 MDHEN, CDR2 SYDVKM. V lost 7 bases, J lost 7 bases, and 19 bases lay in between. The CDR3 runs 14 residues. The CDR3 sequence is CASKPGSQGVTQYF. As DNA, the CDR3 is TGTGCCAGCAAACCCGGGAGCCAGGGGGTGACCCAGTACTTC.

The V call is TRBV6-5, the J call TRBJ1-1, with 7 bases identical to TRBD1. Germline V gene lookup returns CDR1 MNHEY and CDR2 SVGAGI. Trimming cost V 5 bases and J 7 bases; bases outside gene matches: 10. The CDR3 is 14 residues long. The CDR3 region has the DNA TGTGCCAGCAGTGTCGGGACAGCCTTCGATGAAGCTTTCTTT. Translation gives CASSVGTAFDEAFF.

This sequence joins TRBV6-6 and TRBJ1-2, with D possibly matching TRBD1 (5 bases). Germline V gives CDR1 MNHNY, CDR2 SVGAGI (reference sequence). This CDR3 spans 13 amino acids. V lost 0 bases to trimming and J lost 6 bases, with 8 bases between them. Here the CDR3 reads CASSYSQGHGYTF. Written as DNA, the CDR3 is TGTGCCAGCAGTTACTCCCAGGGTCATGGCTACACCTTC.

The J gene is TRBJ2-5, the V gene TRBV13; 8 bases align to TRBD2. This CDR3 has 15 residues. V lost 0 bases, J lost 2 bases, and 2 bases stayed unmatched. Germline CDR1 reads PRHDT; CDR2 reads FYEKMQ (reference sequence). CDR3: CASSLGPGGQETQYF. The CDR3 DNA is TGTGCCAGCAGCTTAGGACCGGGAGGGCAAGAGACCCAGTACTTC.

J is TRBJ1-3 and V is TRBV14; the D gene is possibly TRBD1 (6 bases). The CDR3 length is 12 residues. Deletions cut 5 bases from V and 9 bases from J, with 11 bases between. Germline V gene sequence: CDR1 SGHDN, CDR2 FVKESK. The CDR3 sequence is CASSATGITIYF. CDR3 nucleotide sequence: TGTGCCAGCAGCGCCACAGGGATCACCATATATTTT.

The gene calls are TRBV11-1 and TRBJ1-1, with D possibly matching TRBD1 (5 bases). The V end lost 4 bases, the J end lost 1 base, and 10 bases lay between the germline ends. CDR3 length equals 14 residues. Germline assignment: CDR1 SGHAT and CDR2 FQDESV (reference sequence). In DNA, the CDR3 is TGTGCCAGCAGCTCGGGACTTTCGAACACTGAAGCTTTCTTT. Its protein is CASSSGLSNTEAFF.

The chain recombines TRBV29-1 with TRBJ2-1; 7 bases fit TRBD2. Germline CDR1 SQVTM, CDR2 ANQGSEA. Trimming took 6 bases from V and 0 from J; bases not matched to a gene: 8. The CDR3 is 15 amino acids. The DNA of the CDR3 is TGCAGCGTCTATGGCGCGGGAGACTCCTACAATGAGCAGTTCTTC. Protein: CSVYGAGDSYNEQFF.

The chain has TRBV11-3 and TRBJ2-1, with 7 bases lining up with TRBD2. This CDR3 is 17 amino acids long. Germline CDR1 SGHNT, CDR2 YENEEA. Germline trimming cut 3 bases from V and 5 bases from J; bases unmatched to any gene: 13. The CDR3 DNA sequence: TGTGCCAGCAGCTTTCTGGCGGGAGCGCGGGGCCACAATGAGCAGTTCTTC. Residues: CASSFLAGARGHNEQFF.

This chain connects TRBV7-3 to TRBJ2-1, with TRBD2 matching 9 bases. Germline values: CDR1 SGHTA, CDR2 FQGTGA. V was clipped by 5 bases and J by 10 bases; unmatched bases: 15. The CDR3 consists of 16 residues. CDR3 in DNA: TGTGCCAGCAGCATCCAGGGCGGGGGGGCCCCGCGGGAGCAGTTCTTC. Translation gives CASSIQGGGAPREQFF.